A selection of T cell receptor beta chains follows, all from one sample in a study of T cell responses to AZD1222 COVID-19 vaccine. Assay used: immunoSEQ multiplex PCR; TCRdb lists only in-frame clones, some missing. The sample contains about 110,000 clones, 85% to 95% of which appear only once. The specimen comprised peripheral blood, sampled on day 0 of AZD1222 vaccination. The source is an adult in good health. The CDR3 runs from the conserved cysteine through the conserved F or W.

j_call,v_call,cdr3_aa
TRBJ2-2,TRBV6-5,CASNPDSIRELFF
TRBJ1-6,TRBV30,CASTGQYNSPLHF
TRBJ2-3,TRBV28,CASSFGVVTDTQYF
TRBJ1-4,TRBV5-5,CASSFGPTGEKLFF
TRBJ1-4,TRBV19,CASSPAGANEKLFF
TRBJ1-1,TRBV11-2,CASSLAAGNTEAFF
TRBJ2-5,TRBV3-1/TRBV3-2,CASSQDTPLQETQYF
TRBJ2-3,TRBV28,CASSFQAASTDTQYF
TRBJ1-2,TRBV7-8,CASSPREGDYGYTF
TRBJ2-7,TRBV6-5,CASSYSDRGGYEQYF
TRBJ2-1,TRBV5-1,CASSLLAGGLPEQFF
TRBJ2-7,TRBV19,CASSKRGQTTGSYEQYF
TRBJ1-5,TRBV12-3/TRBV12-4,CASSLEGWQPQHF
TRBJ2-1,TRBV28,CASSTGLAAYNEQFF
TRBJ1-2,TRBV30,CAWSGAAGIGYTF
TRBJ2-4,TRBV29-1,CSLVRGPSDIQYF
TRBJ1-3,TRBV24-1,CATSDSGDTIYF
TRBJ1-5,TRBV6-5,CASSSGAGRTQPQHF
TRBJ1-5,TRBV27,CASSFSSGDLQPQHF
TRBJ2-7,TRBV6-5,CASRLRTGTPYEQYF
TRBJ1-4,TRBV28,CASSNRGPGKEKLFF
TRBJ2-7,TRBV20-1,CSAWARAEQYF
TRBJ1-6,TRBV3-1/TRBV3-2,CASSQGQVNSPLHF
TRBJ1-2,TRBV12-3/TRBV12-4,CASSHSRDGYTF
TRBJ2-7,TRBV19,CASSPGTSYEQYF
TRBJ2-6,TRBV30,CAWVILRYKSRANVLTF
TRBJ1-1,TRBV11-3,CASSPGTGEGTEAFF
TRBJ2-1,TRBV24-1,CATSDGDRKRNEQFF
TRBJ1-1,TRBV7-9,CASSSQGENTEAFF
TRBJ1-5,TRBV7-8,CASSGGVSNQPQHF
TRBJ1-3,TRBV9,CASSRNTGGAGNTIYF
TRBJ1-6,TRBV11-2,CASSSRGSYNSPLHF
TRBJ2-7,TRBV30,CAWSAPLAGGGGEQYF
TRBJ2-3,TRBV7-9,CASSSSVGSVADGTDTQYF
TRBJ2-5,TRBV2,CASSGPSQETQYF
TRBJ2-1,TRBV7-9,CASSLSASGGAVSNEQFF
TRBJ2-1,TRBV3-1/TRBV3-2,CASSQGLAGGVSRVF
TRBJ2-2,TRBV5-4,CASSLRGRSQGTGELFF
TRBJ1-2,TRBV2,CASPPPGSPYGYTF
TRBJ2-7,TRBV7-6,CASSLAMDSHEQYF
TRBJ1-2,TRBV5-1,CASSPGMWYGYTF
TRBJ1-2,TRBV25-1,CASSESGPYGYTF
TRBJ2-7,TRBV15,CATSTHGTGQYEQYF
TRBJ2-1,TRBV24-1,CATSDLDSPRVNEQFF
TRBJ1-4,TRBV10-3,CATRPLATNEKLFF
TRBJ2-7,TRBV11-2,CASSLADYEQYF